What follows describes a single T cell receptor (beta chain). The record originates from a study of blood T cell repertoires in COVID-19. Background on the study: Sites across the United States, Italy and Spain contributed samples from acute and convalescent COVID-19.

Per the study methods: Reference gene primer amplification gave estimated nucleated cell counts. Clones were read by immunoSEQ multiplex PCR, and TCRdb kept only the in-frame ones, dropping some. Clonal size and the V and J genes are those of that table, whereas D and trimming came from the DNA. The table records some 45,000 clones, roughly 90% of them present only once. Trimming cost V 5 bases and J 4 bases; bases outside gene matches: 7. CDR3 length equals 16 residues. CDR1 and CDR2 (germline): MNHEY, SVGEGT. The sequenced material came from peripheral blood. The V and J genes are TRBV6-2 or TRBV6-3 and TRBJ2-2; 10 nucleotides agree with TRBD2. The receptor comes from a human donor in a cohort sampled during active COVID-19. The CDR3 protein is CASSRKRGGGTGELFF. In DNA, the CDR3 is TGTGCCAGCAGTCGCAAGCGGGGGGGCGGCACCGGGGAGCTGTTTTTT.